The next 29 T cell receptor beta chains were all read from a single sample in a study of blood T cell repertoires in COVID-19. Some clones are missing from TCRdb's copy, which holds only in-frame ones; the method was immunoSEQ multiplex PCR. The top ten clones hold around 23% of a sample with 45,000 to 55,000 clones, approximately 85% of them seen once. Sequenced material: peripheral blood. Receptors originate from a woman of 80 years or more with acute or convalescent COVID-19.

The V gene is TRBV2, the J gene TRBJ2-1; 7 nucleotides align to TRBD1. The V segment lost 6 bases and the J segment 3 bases; nucleotides outside the gene matches: 11. From germline, CDR1 is SNHLY and CDR2 FYNNEI. This CDR3 region has 16 residues. CDR3 coding DNA: TGTGCCAGCAGAGCTGGACCGGGACAGAACTACAATGAGCAGTTCTTC. Translation gives CASRAGPGQNYNEQFF.

The chain combines TRBV11-3 with TRBJ2-7; TRBD1 matches 7 bases. With V trimmed by 5 bases and J by 2 bases, 3 bases remained unmatched. The CDR3 has 13 amino acids. Germline CDR1 reads SGHNT; CDR2 reads YENEEA. The CDR3 DNA follows: TGTGCCAGCAGCCTCGGGACAGCCTACGAGCAGTACTTC. Its protein is CASSLGTAYEQYF.

The chain uses TRBV5-5 and TRBJ2-5; 8 bases fit TRBD1. This CDR3 contains 13 residues. CDR1 is SGHKS, CDR2 YYEKEE, per germline (reference sequence). Trimming at V came to 4 bases and at J to 3 bases, leaving 2 bases not matched to a gene. The CDR3 loop is CASSLTGEETQYF. The CDR3 DNA reads as TGTGCCAGCAGCCTGACAGGGGAAGAGACCCAGTACTTC. Using reference TRBV5-5 and TRBJ2-5 for the parts outside the CDR3, the full variable domain is DAGVTQSPTHLIKTRGQQVTLRCSPISGHKSVSWYQQVLGQGPQFIFQYYEKEERGRGNFPDRFSARQFPNYSSELNVNALLLGDSALYLCASSLTGEETQYFGPGTRLLVL.

J is TRBJ1-6 and V is TRBV20-1; unclear D gene. Trimming left V 3 bases short and J 0 bases short, with 6 bases between. The CDR3 extends over 14 amino acids. Germline CDR1 is DFQATT and CDR2 is SNEGSKA (reference sequence). The DNA for the CDR3 is TGCAGTGCTAGTACAAGCTCCTATAATTCACCCCTCCACTTT. Amino acids: CSASTSSYNSPLHF.

The chain has TRBV5-4 and TRBJ2-1; D call uncertain. Per germline, CDR1 SGHNT and CDR2 YYREEE (reference sequence). V was clipped by 0 bases and J by 3 bases, with 7 bases between them. CDR3 length equals 14 residues. CDR3 DNA: TGTGCCAGCAGCTTGGTAGTGCACTACAATGAGCAGTTCTTC. Translated, it gives CASSLVVHYNEQFF. The variable domain in full, completed from reference TRBV5-4 and TRBJ2-1, reads ETGVTQSPTHLIKTRGQQVTLRCSSQSGHNTVSWYQQALGQGPQFIFQYYREEENGRGNFPPRFSGLQFPNYSSELNVNALELDDSALYLCASSLVVHYNEQFFGPGTRLTVL.

The chain is built from TRBV6-1 and TRBJ2-1; 9 nucleotides agree with TRBD1. The CDR3 extends over 16 amino acids. The germline V gene encodes CDR1 MNHNS and CDR2 SASEGT. The V and J ends lost 1 base and 2 bases, in that order; junction bases with no gene match: 3. CDR3 protein: CASSEVGQGPYNEQFF. The CDR3 DNA is TGTGCCAGCAGTGAAGTGGGACAGGGTCCCTACAATGAGCAGTTCTTC.

The rearrangement links TRBV2 to TRBJ2-2; D gene uncertain. The germline V gene has CDR1 SNHLY and CDR2 FYNNEI. Trimming cost V 6 bases and J 4 bases, with 9 bases left between them. This CDR3 is built from 13 residues. DNA for the CDR3: TGTGCCAGCAGGGTAGCCGGCACCGGGGAGCTGTTTTTT. Residues: CASRVAGTGELFF. The full variable domain, rest sourced from reference TRBV2 and TRBJ2-2, is EPEVTQTPSHQVTQMGQEVILRCVPISNHLYFYWYRQILGQKVEFLVSFYNNEISEKSEIFDDQFSVERPDGSNFTLKIRSTKLEDSAMYFCASRVAGTGELFFGEGSRLTVL.

This chain uses TRBV12-3 or TRBV12-4 with TRBJ2-3; 7 bases match TRBD1. The J segment lost 5 bases and the V segment lost 8 bases, leaving 4 bases of the junction unmatched. The CDR3 is made up of 12 amino acids. CDR3 region: CASGTGVDTQYF. CDR3 nucleotides: TGTGCCAGCGGAACAGGGGTAGATACGCAGTATTTT.

The chain recombines TRBV6-5 with TRBJ2-7, with D maybe TRBD2 (6 bases). The CDR3 has 16 amino acids. The V end was cut by 0 bases, the J end by 0 bases, with 12 bases between. Germline-derived CDR1 and CDR2 are MNHEY and SVGAGI. CDR3 sequence reads: CASSYSASVNSYEQYV. In DNA form, the CDR3 reads TGTGCCAGCAGTTACTCGGCTAGCGTTAACTCCTACGAGCAGTACGTC.

The rearrangement joins TRBV3-1 (or the pseudogene TRBV3-2) to TRBJ1-6; tentatively, D is TRBD1 (6 bases). Germline assignment: CDR1 LGHDT and CDR2 YNNKEL (reference sequence). This CDR3 has 14 amino acids. V was shortened by 0 bases and J by 7 bases, with 7 bases between the two germline ends. The chain's CDR3 is CASSQDRGNSPLHF. CDR3 sequence (DNA): TGTGCCAGCAGCCAAGATAGGGGGAATTCACCCCTCCACTTT.

V gene TRBV4-1 combines with J gene TRBJ1-2, with D possibly matching TRBD1 (5 bases). This CDR3 region has 15 residues. In germline, CDR1 is MGHRA, CDR2 YSYEKL. The V and J ends lost 3 bases and 1 base respectively, with 12 bases between them. The CDR3 spells CASSQQGIRNYGYTF. DNA for the CDR3: TGCGCCAGCAGCCAGCAGGGTATACGTAACTATGGCTACACCTTC.

This chain uses TRBV18 with TRBJ1-5; 12 nucleotides match TRBD1. Germline values: CDR1 KGHSH, CDR2 LQKENI. Losses at the gene ends were 4 bases for V and 5 bases for J; bases not matched to a gene: 9. The CDR3 is 17 residues long. The CDR3 coding sequence is TGTGCCAGCTCACTTGGGACAGGGGGCATAGGTGATCAGCCCCAGCATTTT. This codes for CASSLGTGGIGDQPQHF.

The gene calls are TRBV5-6 and TRBJ1-1, with a weak D call TRBD1 (5 bases). Trimming shortened V by 2 bases and J by 3 bases, and 8 bases separated the two germline ends. The CDR3 extends over 13 amino acids. Germline CDR1 SGHDT, CDR2 YYEEEE. The CDR3 is CASSLGVDTEAFF. The DNA of the CDR3 is TGTGCCAGCAGCTTAGGGGTAGACACTGAAGCTTTCTTT.

The sample holds one count of this clone. This chain joins TRBV4-2 and TRBJ2-1; D not certain. The length of the CDR3 is 15 residues. Trimming took off 0 bases at V and 7 bases at J, with 13 bases between the two ends. Germline V gene sequence: CDR1 LGHNA, CDR2 YNFKEQ. The CDR3, as DNA: TGTGCCAGCAGCCAAGATCTTTCTAGTTATAATGAGCAGTTCTTC. Protein: CASSQDLSSYNEQFF.

This chain links TRBV19 with TRBJ1-6; D gene ambiguous. Germline V gives CDR1 LNHDA, CDR2 SQIVND (reference sequence). The CDR3 length is 14 residues. Trimming took off 3 bases at V and 7 bases at J, with 10 bases between the two ends. The DNA for the CDR3 is TGTGCCAGTAGTATTACAGAGAAGAATTCACCCCTCCACTTT. This codes for CASSITEKNSPLHF.

This chain connects TRBV7-3 to TRBJ2-7; a weak D match, TRBD2 (6 bases). CDR1 SGHTA and CDR2 FQGTGA come from the germline V gene. The ends were cut back, 1 base at V and 7 bases at J, with 11 bases in the middle. The CDR3 is 13 residues long. Here the CDR3 reads CASSLSGIGEQYF. The CDR3 bases are TGTGCCAGCAGCTTAAGCGGGATTGGGGAGCAGTACTTC.

The chain is built from TRBV4-2 and TRBJ2-1, with D perhaps TRBD2 (7 bases). The CDR3 covers 17 residues. Germline CDR1 and CDR2: LGHNA and YNFKEQ. Trimming removed 2 bases at V and 2 bases at J, with 16 bases between. In DNA form, the CDR3 reads TGTGCCAGCAGCCAAAGAGGGGGGAGGGCCACCTACAATGAGCAGTTCTTC. This sequence encodes CASSQRGGRATYNEQFF.

This chain connects TRBV7-8 to TRBJ1-4; 8 bases line up with TRBD1. The trim removed 5 bases at V and 7 bases at J, leaving 9 bases unmatched. The CDR3 extends over 15 amino acids. Germline CDR1 is SGHVS and CDR2 is FQNEAQ. Written as DNA, the CDR3 is TGTGCCAGCAGCCAACTCGTACAGGGGGGTGAAAAACTGTTTTTT. Translating it yields CASSQLVQGGEKLFF.

This sequence joins TRBV3-1 (or the pseudogene TRBV3-2) and TRBJ2-7, with D possibly TRBD2 on 5 matching bases. With 0 bases removed from V and 10 bases from J, the gap between germline ends came to 10 bases. The CDR3 length is 12 residues. Germline V gene sequence: CDR1 LGHDT, CDR2 YNNKEL (reference sequence). The CDR3 sequence: CASSQDKGRQYV. The CDR3 DNA sequence: TGTGCCAGCAGCCAAGATAAAGGGAGACAGTACGTC.

This clone showed up just once. The gene calls are TRBV6-5 and TRBJ2-7; TRBD1 matches at 8 bases. CDR1 is MNHEY, CDR2 SVGAGI, per germline. The CDR3 is 14 amino acids. Germline trimming cut 6 bases from V and 2 bases from J; bases unmatched to any gene: 6. The CDR3 loop reads CASRSGQGPYEQYV. As DNA, the CDR3 is TGTGCCAGCAGGTCAGGACAGGGCCCCTACGAGCAGTACGTC.

V and J are TRBV12-3 or TRBV12-4 and TRBJ1-1; TRBD1 aligns across 7 bases. The junction had 2 bases not matched to a gene; V was cut back by 8 bases and J by 2 bases. The CDR3 totals 12 residues. CDR3 amino acids: CASGTANTEAFF. CDR3 nucleotides: TGTGCCAGCGGGACAGCCAACACTGAAGCTTTCTTT.

The chain couples TRBV10-2 to TRBJ2-1; 11 nucleotides agree with TRBD2. The CDR3 loop spans 14 amino acids. Germline CDR1 and CDR2: WSHSY and SAAADI. Losses at the gene ends were 4 bases for V and 9 bases for J; bases not matched to a gene: 5. The CDR3: CASSVSSGRFEQFF. The CDR3 bases are TGCGCCAGCAGTGTTTCTAGCGGGAGGTTTGAGCAGTTCTTC.

CDR3 residues: CASSTGGLSYNEQFF. The CDR3 nucleotides are TGTGCCAGCAGTACGGGAGGTCTTTCCTACAATGAGCAGTTCTTC. The chain links TRBV6-4 to TRBJ2-1, with 7 nucleotides matching TRBD2. Germline V gene data show CDR1 as MRHNA and CDR2 as SNTAGT. The CDR3 loop spans 15 amino acids. Germline trimming cut 5 bases from V and 1 base from J; bases unmatched to any gene: 5.

J is TRBJ1-3 and V is TRBV12-3 or TRBV12-4; D is uncertain. This CDR3 is 12 amino acids long. Trimming shortened V by 10 bases and J by 0 bases, and 7 bases separated the two germline ends. The CDR3 here is CANAYSGNTIYF. The CDR3 DNA follows: TGTGCCAACGCCTACTCTGGAAACACCATATATTTT.

This chain links TRBV12-3 or TRBV12-4 with TRBJ2-2; no firm D call. Trimming removed 5 bases from V and 6 bases from J, with 10 bases in between. The CDR3 is made up of 13 amino acids. Written as DNA, the CDR3 is TGTGCCAGCAGTCCCCAAATAGCCGGGGAGCTGTTTTTT. It codes for CASSPQIAGELFF.

The V call is TRBV9, the J call TRBJ2-5; a possible D gene is TRBD1 (6 bases). The CDR3 is 16 amino acids. Germline CDR1 is SGDLS and CDR2 is YYNGEE. The ends were cut back, 0 bases at V and 0 bases at J, with 12 bases in the middle. In DNA, the CDR3 is TGTGCCAGCAGCGTAGCCGGCAGGGGCTACCAAGAGACCCAGTACTTC. The encoded protein is CASSVAGRGYQETQYF.

This chain links TRBV11-3 with TRBJ2-3, with 7 bases that match TRBD2. V lost 3 bases to trimming and J lost 2 bases; unmatched junction nucleotides: 5. The CDR3 has 15 amino acids. Per the germline V gene, CDR1 is SGHNT and CDR2 is YENEEA. The chain's CDR3 is CASSLGDYHTDTQYF. Written as DNA, the CDR3 is TGTGCCAGCAGCTTGGGGGACTATCACACAGATACGCAGTATTTT.

The chain is built from TRBV3-1 (or the pseudogene TRBV3-2) and TRBJ2-1; TRBD1 matches 8 bases. Germline V gene data show CDR1 as LGHDT and CDR2 as YNNKEL (reference sequence). The J segment lost 8 bases and the V segment lost 1 base, leaving 10 bases of the junction unmatched. This CDR3 is 16 amino acids long. CDR3: CASSQGRGQGPYEQFF. CDR3 DNA: TGTGCCAGCAGCCAAGGCCGCGGACAGGGTCCGTATGAGCAGTTCTTC.

The rearrangement links TRBV11-3 to TRBJ1-6, with 10 bases lining up with TRBD1. There are 13 residues in the CDR3. The V and J ends lost 8 bases and 10 bases, in that order; junction bases with no gene match: 5. Germline assignment: CDR1 SGHNT and CDR2 YENEEA. CDR3 in DNA: TGTGCCAGCCGATGGACAGGGGGGTCACCCCTCCACTTT. It yields the protein CASRWTGGSPLHF.